This T cell receptor (beta chain) was observed in a study of Ad26.COV2.S vaccination and SARS-CoV-2 variants (dated by TCRdb to the early 2020s). General notes on the study: Vaccine-arm donors came from COV1001, a multicentre, randomized, double-blind, placebo-controlled phase I-IIa trial of Ad26.COV2.S in healthy adults. Trial participants were randomized into five groups of five: low-dose or high-dose Ad26.COV2.S given once or twice, or placebo on both occasions. TCRbeta repertoire sequencing served as the tool for gauging how specific and how broad the SARS-CoV-2-reactive T cell receptors were following Ad26.COV2.S vaccination. Investigators remained blinded to trial group allocation during experiments and outcome assessment. Ad26.COV2.S was administered intramuscularly at a dose of 5x10^10 or 1x10^11 viral particles, either as one shot or as two shots given 56 days apart. A total of 32 samples were included in the TCR-sequenced set, comprising around 19 Ad26.COV2.S vaccine recipients, 5 placebo recipients and 8 SARS-CoV-2 convalescent individuals. The study at large found these results: Vaccine and placebo recipients had similar non-spike TCR breadth, a finding consistent with the vaccine containing only spike. According to the authors, total T cell responses may have been underestimated by the TCR breadth and depth analyses. Ad26.COV2.S recipients had higher spike-specific TCR breadth than placebo recipients (P = 0.0014). The study was not powered to compare responses between vaccine doses or regimens. After vaccination, substantial breadth of spike-specific CD8+ and CD4+ T cell responses was reported.

V is cut by 3 bases and J by 6 bases, and the space between the germline ends is 11 bases. Per the germline V gene, SGHDN is the CDR1 and FVKESK is the CDR2. Spanning cysteine to phenylalanine, the CDR3 consists of 13 amino acids. Of the read, only the CDR3 DNA is kept; its 39 bases are in frame from base 1. TCRbeta CDR3 regions were sequenced with the immunoSEQ Assay. After extraction, genomic DNA underwent amplification by bias-controlled multiplex PCR, followed by high-throughput sequencing. The authors processed their data as follows. To quantify the absolute abundance of each unique TCRbeta CDR3 region, sequences were collapsed and filtered. T cell fraction was estimated by normalizing TCRbeta template counts to usable DNA, with usable DNA measured through amplification of reference genes found in all nucleated cells. Repertoire TCRs were annotated as SARS-CoV-2-specific by exact matching of V gene, CDR3 amino acid sequence and J gene to a known reactive TCR set. MIRA supplied the reference SARS-CoV-2 TCR set, which was filtered for enrichment in COVID-19-positive ImmuneCODE repertoires so that public or cross-reactive TCRs were removed. Drawing on the MIRA antigens, annotated TCRs were analysed further at the level of specific ORF or position within ORF. Breadth was defined as the number of annotated unique rearrangements divided by the total number of unique productive rearrangements, and depth was defined as the summed frequency of the annotated unique rearrangements. Two-sided Wilcoxon rank-sum tests were used to compare TCR breadth between groups. TCRdb's version of the immuneACCESS table is confined to in-frame rearrangements and falls short of the full clone set. An unresolved V gene accounts for under half of the shortfall where checked; the remainder is of unknown origin. That table gives V, J and clone size, and the DNA gave D and trimming. The sample has hundreds of thousands of clones on record, about 91% of them singletons. The top ten hold over 2.5% of the sample.

The label giving this sample's treatment or condition can be read as: about 20 received Ad26.COV2.S at low or high dose, single or two shots; 5 received placebo; per-sample allocation not given. Repertoires of vaccine and placebo recipients were sequenced from samples collected on day 63 after the first injection. In Cohort 1b, about two dozen adults aged 18-55 years were enrolled at a single site in Boston, USA, between 29 July and 7 August 2020. Ad26.COV2.S consisted of a replication-incompetent adenovirus type 26 vector by which a prefusion-stabilized SARS-CoV-2 spike protein from the original Wuhan strain was expressed. Details on this clone: Which antigen it targets is not known. Per-base qualities were not stored, and no clone one base away is much larger.

The chain uses TRBV14 and TRBJ1-2; the D gene is possibly TRBD1, with 6 bases matching. This sample comprised peripheral blood, obtained in a trial of Ad26.COV2.S vaccine versus placebo. The sequence came from a person aged 18 to 65 who received the Ad26.COV2.S COVID-19 vaccine or a placebo. Here the CDR3 is given as CASSHIQGNGYTF. Read as DNA, the sequence is TGTGCCAGCAGCCACATACAGGGAAATGGCTACACCTTC.